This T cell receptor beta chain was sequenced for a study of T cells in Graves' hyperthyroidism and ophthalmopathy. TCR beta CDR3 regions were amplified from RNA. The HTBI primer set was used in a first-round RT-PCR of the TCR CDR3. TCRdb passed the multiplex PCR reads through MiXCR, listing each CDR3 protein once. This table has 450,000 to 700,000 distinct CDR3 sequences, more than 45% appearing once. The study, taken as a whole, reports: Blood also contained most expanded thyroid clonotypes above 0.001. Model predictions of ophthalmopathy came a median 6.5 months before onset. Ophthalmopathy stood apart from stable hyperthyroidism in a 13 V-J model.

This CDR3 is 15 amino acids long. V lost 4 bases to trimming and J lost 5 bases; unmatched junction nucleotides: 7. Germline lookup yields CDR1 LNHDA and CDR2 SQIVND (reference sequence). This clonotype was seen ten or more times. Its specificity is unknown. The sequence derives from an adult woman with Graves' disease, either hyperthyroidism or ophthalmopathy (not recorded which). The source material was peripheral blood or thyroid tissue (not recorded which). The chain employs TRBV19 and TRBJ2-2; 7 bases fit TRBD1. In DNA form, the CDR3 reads TGTGCCAGTAGTAACCTGGGACAGCCAACCGGGGAGCTGTTTTTT. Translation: CASSNLGQPTGELFF.